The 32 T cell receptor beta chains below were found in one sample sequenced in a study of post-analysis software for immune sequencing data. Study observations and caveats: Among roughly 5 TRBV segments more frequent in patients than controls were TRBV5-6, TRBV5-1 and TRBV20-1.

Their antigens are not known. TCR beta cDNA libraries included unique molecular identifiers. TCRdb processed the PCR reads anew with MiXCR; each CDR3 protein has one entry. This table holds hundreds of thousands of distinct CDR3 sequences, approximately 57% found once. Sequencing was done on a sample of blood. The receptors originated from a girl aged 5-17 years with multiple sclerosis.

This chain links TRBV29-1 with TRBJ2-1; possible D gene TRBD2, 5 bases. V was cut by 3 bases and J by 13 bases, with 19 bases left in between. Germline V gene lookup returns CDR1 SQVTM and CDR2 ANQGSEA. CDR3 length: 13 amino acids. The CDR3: CSVEGAVGETQFF. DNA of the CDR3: TGCAGCGTTGAGGGTGCGGTTGGGGAGACCCAGTTCTTC.

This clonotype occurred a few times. Here the CDR3 reads CASSLASVGNEQYF. The CDR3 region has the DNA TGCGCCAGCAGCTTGGCTTCCGTGGGGAACGAGCAGTACTTC. V is TRBV5-1 and J is TRBJ2-4; D unresolved. The J call is doubtful: the DNA matches TRBJ2-7 better. This CDR3 is 14 amino acids long. Per the germline V gene, CDR1 is SGHRS and CDR2 is YFSETQ.

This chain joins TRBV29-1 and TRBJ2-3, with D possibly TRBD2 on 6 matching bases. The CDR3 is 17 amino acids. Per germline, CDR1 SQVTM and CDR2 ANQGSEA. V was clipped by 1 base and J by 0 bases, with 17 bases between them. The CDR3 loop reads CSVEGLLWGDSTDTQYF. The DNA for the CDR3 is TGCAGCGTTGAAGGTCTCCTTTGGGGGGACAGCACAGATACGCAGTATTTT.

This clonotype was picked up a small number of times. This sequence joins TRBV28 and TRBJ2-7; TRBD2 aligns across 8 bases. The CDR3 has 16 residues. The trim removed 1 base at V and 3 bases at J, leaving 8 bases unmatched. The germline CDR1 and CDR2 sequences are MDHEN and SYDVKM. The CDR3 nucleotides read TGTGCCAGCAGTTTATTCGGGGGGGCGATTAACTACGAGCAGTACTTC. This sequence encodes CASSLFGGAINYEQYF.

This CDR3 is CASSYREISYNEQFF. In DNA form, the CDR3 reads TGCGCCAGCAGCTACAGGGAGATCTCCTACAATGAGCAGTTCTTC. The rearrangement uses TRBV5-1 and TRBJ2-1; D might be TRBD1 (6 bases). Trimming stripped 3 bases from V and 0 bases from J, with 10 bases between. The CDR3 is 15 residues long. Germline-derived CDR1 and CDR2 are SGHRS and YFSETQ.

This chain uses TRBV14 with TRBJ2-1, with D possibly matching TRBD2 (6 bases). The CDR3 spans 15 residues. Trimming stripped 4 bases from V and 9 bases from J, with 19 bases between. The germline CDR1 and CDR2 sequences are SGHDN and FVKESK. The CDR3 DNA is TGTGCCAGCAGCCCCCGACTAGGTTTAAGGGGTGAGCAGTTCTTC. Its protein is CASSPRLGLRGEQFF.

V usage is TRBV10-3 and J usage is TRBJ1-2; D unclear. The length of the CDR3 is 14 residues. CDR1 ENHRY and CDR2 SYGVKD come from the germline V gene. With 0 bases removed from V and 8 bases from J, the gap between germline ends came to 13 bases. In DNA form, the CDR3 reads TGTGCCATCAGTGAGTCAGTAGGGCGGAACGGCTACACCTTC. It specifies CAISESVGRNGYTF.

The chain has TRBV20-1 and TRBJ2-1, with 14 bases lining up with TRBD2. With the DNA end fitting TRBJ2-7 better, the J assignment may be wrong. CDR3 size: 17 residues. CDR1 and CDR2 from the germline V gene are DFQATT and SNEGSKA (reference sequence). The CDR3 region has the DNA TGCAGTGCTAGAATGACTAGCGGGGGGGCTTTCGGCAATGAGCAGTACTTC. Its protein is CSARMTSGGAFGNEQYF.

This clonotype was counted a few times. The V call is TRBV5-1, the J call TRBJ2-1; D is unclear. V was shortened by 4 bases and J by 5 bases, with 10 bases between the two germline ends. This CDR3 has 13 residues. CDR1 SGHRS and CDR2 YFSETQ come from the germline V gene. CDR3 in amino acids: CASSGDTDNEQFF. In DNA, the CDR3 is TGCGCCAGCAGCGGCGACACAGACAATGAGCAGTTCTTC.

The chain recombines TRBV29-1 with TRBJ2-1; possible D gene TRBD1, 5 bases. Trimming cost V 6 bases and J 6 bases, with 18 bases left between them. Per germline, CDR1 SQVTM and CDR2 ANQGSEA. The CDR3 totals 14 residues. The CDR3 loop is CSVPRQNRGNEQFF. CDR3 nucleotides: TGCAGCGTCCCCCGACAGAATAGGGGCAATGAGCAGTTCTTC.

CDR3 in amino acids: CAWSVPDMVAGWHNEQFF. DNA of the CDR3: TGTGCCTGGAGTGTACCCGATATGGTGGCGGGGTGGCACAATGAGCAGTTCTTC. This rearrangement joins TRBV30 to TRBJ2-1; D possibly corresponds to TRBD2 (6 bases). V lost 0 bases and J 5 bases, leaving 23 bases between the germline ends. The CDR3 covers 18 residues. Germline-derived CDR1 and CDR2 are GTSNPN and SVGIG (reference sequence). Full variable domain (rest looked up from reference TRBV30 and TRBJ2-1): SQTIHQWPATLVQPVGSPLSLECTVEGTSNPNLYWYRQAAGRGLQLLFYSVGIGQISSEVPQNLSASRPQDRQFILSSKKLLLSDSGFYLCAWSVPDMVAGWHNEQFFGPGTRLTVL.

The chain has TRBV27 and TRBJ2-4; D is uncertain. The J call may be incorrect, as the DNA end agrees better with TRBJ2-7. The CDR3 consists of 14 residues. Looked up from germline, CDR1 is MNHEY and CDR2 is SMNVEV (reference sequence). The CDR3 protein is CASSFGPKPYEQYF. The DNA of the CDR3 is TGTGCCAGCAGTTTTGGGCCTAAACCATACGAGCAGTACTTC.

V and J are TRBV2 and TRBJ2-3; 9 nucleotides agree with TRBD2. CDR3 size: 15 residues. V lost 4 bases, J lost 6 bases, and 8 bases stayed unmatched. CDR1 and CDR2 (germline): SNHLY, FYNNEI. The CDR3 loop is CASSAGTSFSDTQYF. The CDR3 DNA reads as TGTGCCAGCAGTGCTGGGACTAGCTTTTCGGATACGCAGTATTTT.

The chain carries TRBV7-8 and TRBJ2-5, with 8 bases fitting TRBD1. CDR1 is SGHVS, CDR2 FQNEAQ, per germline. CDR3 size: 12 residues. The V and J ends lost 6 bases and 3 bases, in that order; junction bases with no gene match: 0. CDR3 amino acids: CASRGQEETQYF. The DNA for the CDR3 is TGTGCCAGCAGGGGACAGGAAGAGACCCAGTACTTC.

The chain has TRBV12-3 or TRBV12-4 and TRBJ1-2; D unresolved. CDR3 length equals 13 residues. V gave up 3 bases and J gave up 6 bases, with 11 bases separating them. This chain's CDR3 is CASSLRVVHGYTF. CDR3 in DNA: TGTGCCAGCAGTTTGCGGGTAGTTCATGGCTACACCTTC.

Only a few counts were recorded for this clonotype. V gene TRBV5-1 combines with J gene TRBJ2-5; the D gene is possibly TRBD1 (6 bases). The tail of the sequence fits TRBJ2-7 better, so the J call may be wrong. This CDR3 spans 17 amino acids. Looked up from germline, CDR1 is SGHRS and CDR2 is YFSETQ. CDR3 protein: CASSVPQGARAPYEQYF. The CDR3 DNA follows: TGCGCCAGCAGCGTACCACAGGGAGCTCGAGCCCCCTACGAGCAGTACTTC.

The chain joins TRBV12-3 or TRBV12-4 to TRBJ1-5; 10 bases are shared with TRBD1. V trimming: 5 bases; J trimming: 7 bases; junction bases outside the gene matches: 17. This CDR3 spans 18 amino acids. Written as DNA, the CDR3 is TGTGCCAGCAGTGTTACCGGGACAGGGGTCCCTGGGGGGCAGCCCCAGCATTTT. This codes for CASSVTGTGVPGGQPQHF.

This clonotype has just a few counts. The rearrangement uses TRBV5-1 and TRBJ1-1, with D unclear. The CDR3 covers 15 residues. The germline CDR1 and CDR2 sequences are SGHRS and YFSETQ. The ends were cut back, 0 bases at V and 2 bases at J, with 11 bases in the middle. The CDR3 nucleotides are TGCGCCAGCAGCTTGGTGGCGGTCGAAAACACTGAAGCTTTCTTT. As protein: CASSLVAVENTEAFF.

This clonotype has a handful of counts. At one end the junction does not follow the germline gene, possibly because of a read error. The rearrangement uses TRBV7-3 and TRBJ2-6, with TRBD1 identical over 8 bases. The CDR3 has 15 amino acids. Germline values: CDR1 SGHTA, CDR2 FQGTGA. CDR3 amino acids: CTSSSQGAGANVLTF. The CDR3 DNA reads TGTACCAGCAGCTCACAGGGGGCTGGGGCCAACGTCCTGACTTTC.

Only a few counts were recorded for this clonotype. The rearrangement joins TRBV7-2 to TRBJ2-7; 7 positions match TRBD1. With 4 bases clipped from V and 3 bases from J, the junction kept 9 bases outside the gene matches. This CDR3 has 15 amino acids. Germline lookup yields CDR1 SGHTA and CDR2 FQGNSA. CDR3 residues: CASSSAGTANYEQYF. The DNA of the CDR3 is TGTGCCAGCAGCTCGGCCGGGACAGCCAACTACGAGCAGTACTTC.

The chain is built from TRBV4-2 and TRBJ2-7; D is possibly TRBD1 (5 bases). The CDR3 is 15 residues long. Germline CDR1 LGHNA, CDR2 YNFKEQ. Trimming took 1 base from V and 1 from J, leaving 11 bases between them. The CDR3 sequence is CASSQAAKGSYEQYF. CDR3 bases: TGTGCCAGCAGCCAAGCGGCGAAGGGGTCCTACGAGCAGTACTTC.

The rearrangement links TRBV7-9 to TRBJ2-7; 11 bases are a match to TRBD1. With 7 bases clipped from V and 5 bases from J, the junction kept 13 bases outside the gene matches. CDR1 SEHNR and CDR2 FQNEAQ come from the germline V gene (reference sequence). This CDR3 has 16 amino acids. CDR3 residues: CASNELRGQGDHEQYF. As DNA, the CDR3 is TGTGCCAGCAACGAACTTAGGGGACAGGGGGACCACGAGCAGTACTTC.

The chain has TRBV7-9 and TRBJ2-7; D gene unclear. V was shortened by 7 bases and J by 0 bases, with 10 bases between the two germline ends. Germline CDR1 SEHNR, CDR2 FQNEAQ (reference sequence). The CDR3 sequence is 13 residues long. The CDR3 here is CASKPARSYEQYF. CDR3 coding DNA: TGTGCCAGCAAACCAGCCCGCTCCTACGAGCAGTACTTC.

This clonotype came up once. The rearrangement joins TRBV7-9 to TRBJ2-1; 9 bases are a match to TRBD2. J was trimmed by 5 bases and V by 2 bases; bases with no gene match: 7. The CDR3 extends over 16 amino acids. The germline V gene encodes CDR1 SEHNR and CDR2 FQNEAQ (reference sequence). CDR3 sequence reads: CASSLTGGRAHNEQFF. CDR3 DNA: TGTGCCAGCAGCTTAACGGGCGGGAGGGCCCACAATGAGCAGTTCTTC.

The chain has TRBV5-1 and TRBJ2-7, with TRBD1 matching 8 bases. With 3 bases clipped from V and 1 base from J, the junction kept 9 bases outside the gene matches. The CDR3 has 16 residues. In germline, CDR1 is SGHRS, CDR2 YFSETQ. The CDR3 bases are TGCGCCAGCAGCTGGGGACCCGGACAGGGATCCTACGAGCAGTACTTC. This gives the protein CASSWGPGQGSYEQYF.

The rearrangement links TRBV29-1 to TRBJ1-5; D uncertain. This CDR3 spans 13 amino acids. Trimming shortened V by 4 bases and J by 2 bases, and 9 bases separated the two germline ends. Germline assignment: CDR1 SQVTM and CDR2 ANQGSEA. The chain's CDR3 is CSVGQVGNQPQHF. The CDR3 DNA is TGCAGCGTTGGCCAGGTCGGCAATCAGCCCCAGCATTTT.

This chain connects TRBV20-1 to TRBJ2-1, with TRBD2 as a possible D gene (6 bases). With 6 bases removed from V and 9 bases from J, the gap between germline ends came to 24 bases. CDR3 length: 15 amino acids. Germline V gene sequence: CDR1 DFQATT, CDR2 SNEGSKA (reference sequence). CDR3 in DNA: TGCAGTGCAGCCTCGGGCGGGAAGGCCCTTAGTGAGCAGTTCTTC. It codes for CSAASGGKALSEQFF.

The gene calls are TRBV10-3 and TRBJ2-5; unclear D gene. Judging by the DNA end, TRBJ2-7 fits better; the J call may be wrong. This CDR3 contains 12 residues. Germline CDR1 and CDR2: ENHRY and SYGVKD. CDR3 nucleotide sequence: TGTGCCATCAGGGAAGAAGTATCCGAGCAGTACTTC. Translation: CAIREEVSEQYF.

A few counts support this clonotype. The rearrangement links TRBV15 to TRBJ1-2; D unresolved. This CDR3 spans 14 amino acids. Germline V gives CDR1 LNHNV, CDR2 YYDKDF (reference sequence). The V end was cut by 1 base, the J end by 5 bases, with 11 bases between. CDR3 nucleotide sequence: TGTGCCACCAGCAGAGTTGCGGCGGGGTATGGCTACACCTTC. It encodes CATSRVAAGYGYTF. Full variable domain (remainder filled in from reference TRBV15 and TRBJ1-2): DAMVIQNPRYQVTQFGKPVTLSCSQTLNHNVMYWYQQKSSQAPKLLFHYYDKDFNNEADTPDNFQSRRPNTSFCFLDIRSPGLGDTAMYLCATSRVAAGYGYTFGSGTRLTVV.

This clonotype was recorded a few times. The DNA for the CDR3 is TGTGCCACCACGGGACTAGCGGGGGGCACAGATACGCAGTATTTT. Residues: CATTGLAGGTDTQYF. V usage is TRBV7-2 and J usage is TRBJ2-3, with 14 bases lining up with TRBD2. V dropped 10 bases and J dropped 1; count of bases not matched to a gene: 4. Germline CDR1 is SGHTA and CDR2 is FQGNSA. This CDR3 is built from 15 residues.

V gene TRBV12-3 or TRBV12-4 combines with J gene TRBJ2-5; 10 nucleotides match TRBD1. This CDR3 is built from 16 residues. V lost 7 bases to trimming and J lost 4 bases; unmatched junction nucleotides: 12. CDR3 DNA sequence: TGTGCCAGCACCTTAGGGGGATGGGACAGGGGAGAGACCCAGTACTTC. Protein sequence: CASTLGGWDRGETQYF.

CDR3 residues: CASSLSGGGEQFF. CDR3 in DNA: TGTGCCAGCAGCTTGAGCGGGGGGGGCGAGCAGTTCTTC. V gene TRBV7-9 combines with J gene TRBJ2-1; TRBD2 aligns across 10 bases. The germline CDR1 and CDR2 sequences are SEHNR and FQNEAQ (reference sequence). This CDR3 spans 13 amino acids. Trimming cost V 3 bases and J 10 bases; bases outside gene matches: 3. The full variable domain, with the rest looked up from reference TRBV7-9 and TRBJ2-1, is DTGVSQNPRHKITKRGQNVTFRCDPISEHNRLYWYRQTLGQGPEFLTYFQNEAQLEKSRLLSDRFSAERPKGSFSTLEIQRTEQGDSAMYLCASSLSGGGEQFFGPGTRLTVL.